This TCR beta chain was recovered during a study of CD8 T cell repertoires and HIV-1 epitope variants. Study in general: Twenty-five autologous and known Gag and Nef epitope variant peptides each stimulated T cells separately. The baseline condition was 1M T cells left uncultured. Study-level findings and limits: Most of the nine antigen-specific clonotypes appeared cross-reactive to autologous or escape variants.

Profiling relied on immunoSEQ multiplex PCR, and the TCRdb table lists in-frame clones only, not all of them. In the table there are around 4,900 clones, under 75% of which are singletons. With respect to this clone: Its antigen remains unknown.

From germline, CDR1 is WSHSY and CDR2 SAAADI. This CDR3 contains 14 residues. Trimming removed 1 base from V and 3 bases from J, with 9 bases in between. The chain combines TRBV10-2 with TRBJ1-1; D not resolved. The sequence derives from a male donor with HIV. Sequencing input: cultured CD8+ T cells derived from PBMCs. The DNA of the CDR3 is TGCGCCAGCAGTGAGTTGGAACTTTACACTGAAGCTTTCTTT. It specifies CASSELELYTEAFF.